This record concerns one T cell receptor (beta chain) sequence. Its specificity is unknown. It was through 5'RACE template switching that TCR cDNA was made, with a universal primer site and UMIs added. TCRdb reprocessed the 5' RACE reads via MiXCR and lists one record per CDR3 protein. This table holds 300,000 to 400,000 distinct CDR3 sequences, approximately 12% found once. This entry belongs to a study of T cells after yellow fever vaccination. Broader study findings: Weaker, the secondary response had a peak occurring faster, on day 5 versus 15. One caveat is that FACS-sorted repertoires could contain abundant clonotypes contaminating from the bulk population.

V trimming: 5 bases; J trimming: 6 bases; junction bases outside the gene matches: 6. The CDR3 contains 15 residues. The germline V gene encodes CDR1 LNHDA and CDR2 SQIVND (reference sequence). V gene TRBV19 combines with J gene TRBJ1-6, with 8 nucleotides matching TRBD1. The sequences come from CD4+ T cells sorted from PBMCs, collected 45 days after the yellow fever booster vaccination. This clonotype originated in a man aged 18-30 years who received the YFV17D yellow fever vaccine. CDR3 in DNA: TGTGCCAGTAGTTCACAGGGGGGCGTTAATTCACCCCTCCACTTT. Translation gives CASSSQGGVNSPLHF.